This T cell receptor (beta chain) was captured in a study of control samples from healthy donors and cancer patients. Sequenced by immunoSEQ multiplex PCR; TCRdb stores in-frame clones only, minus some. The sample contains 15,000 to 20,000 clones, around 83% of which appear only once. This CDR3 spans 16 amino acids. With 1 base clipped from V and 6 bases from J, the junction kept 10 bases outside the gene matches. Germline V gives CDR1 MGHRA, CDR2 YSYEKL. The specimen sequenced was PBMCs. This chain joins TRBV4-1 and TRBJ1-2; TRBD1 matches at 8 bases. The sequence was collected from a woman between 65 and 79 years old with colorectal cancer. This chain's CDR3 is CASSQGGARGHNGYTF. The DNA of the CDR3 is TGCGCCAGCAGCCAAGGAGGTGCCAGGGGGCACAATGGCTACACCTTC.